The 10 T cell receptor beta chains below were found in one sample sequenced in a study of cytomegalovirus exposure and HLA in healthy donors. It was with 60 Vbeta and 13 Jbeta primers that the PCR ran. Only in-frame clones appear in the TCRdb table, and some are missing; sequencing was by immunoSEQ multiplex PCR. Of around 200,000 clones in the sample, around 88% were seen once. The specimen sequenced was PBMCs. These receptors came from a young woman in good health and CMV-seronegative.

This clone has only one observation. The genes are TRBV11-2 and TRBJ2-7, with 7 bases fitting TRBD2. Looked up from germline, CDR1 is SGHAT and CDR2 is FQNNGV. The V gene end was trimmed by 4 bases and the J gene end by 0 bases; junction bases not matched to a gene: 3. This CDR3 has 14 residues. The CDR3 loop is CASSSIAGSYEQYF. In nucleotides, the CDR3 is TGTGCCAGCAGCTCTATAGCGGGCTCCTACGAGCAGTACTTC.

V is TRBV11-1 and J is TRBJ2-3, with 11 bases identical to TRBD2. V was pared by 2 bases and J by 3 bases, with 4 bases of the junction left unmatched. Germline-derived CDR1 and CDR2 are SGHAT and FQDESV (reference sequence). CDR3 size: 16 residues. The CDR3 reads CASSLLASGRTDTQYF. The CDR3 DNA is TGTGCCAGCAGCTTATTGGCTAGCGGGAGGACAGATACGCAGTATTTT.

The chain uses TRBV7-9 and TRBJ2-5; D is undetermined. This CDR3 has 13 residues. V lost 5 bases to trimming and J lost 1 base, with 8 bases between them. CDR1 is SEHNR and CDR2 is FQNEAQ in the germline V gene (reference sequence). CDR3: CASSPTTQETQYF. CDR3 coding DNA: TGTGCCAGCAGCCCAACAACCCAAGAGACCCAGTACTTC.

V is TRBV11-3 and J is TRBJ2-1; the D gene is possibly TRBD1 (5 bases). The germline CDR1 and CDR2 sequences are SGHNT and YENEEA. The CDR3 loop spans 16 amino acids. Trimming removed 1 base at V and 6 bases at J, with 16 bases between. The CDR3 sequence: CASSLGRAGRANEQFF. The CDR3 DNA sequence: TGTGCCAGCAGCTTAGGTAGGGCAGGGCGTGCCAATGAGCAGTTCTTC.

The table lists this clone with a count of one. This chain connects TRBV6-4 to TRBJ1-1; TRBD1 aligns across 9 bases. Unmatched junction bases numbered 10, after V lost 5 bases and J lost 3 bases. CDR3 length: 16 amino acids. The germline gives CDR1 MRHNA, CDR2 SNTAGT. The CDR3 sequence is CASSPGQGRRDTEAFF. The CDR3 coding sequence is TGTGCCAGCAGTCCCGGACAGGGGCGAAGGGACACTGAAGCTTTCTTT.

The chain links TRBV5-1 to TRBJ1-1; 8 bases align to TRBD1. Germline CDR1 reads SGHRS; CDR2 reads YFSETQ. The CDR3 is 13 residues long. After removal of 7 bases from V and 4 bases from J, the junction contained 6 bases not matched to a gene. CDR3 in amino acids: CASRDRLATEAFF. As DNA, the CDR3 is TGCGCCAGCCGGGACAGGCTCGCCACTGAAGCTTTCTTT.

This chain uses TRBV11-2 with TRBJ2-7; D possibly corresponds to TRBD1 (5 bases). CDR3 length: 14 residues. V was shortened by 2 bases and J by 4 bases, with 12 bases between the two germline ends. Per germline, CDR1 SGHAT and CDR2 FQNNGV. The CDR3 is CASSLNTQGYEQYF. The CDR3 DNA is TGTGCCAGCAGCTTAAATACCCAGGGTTACGAGCAGTACTTC.

This chain uses TRBV5-6 with TRBJ1-5, with TRBD1 as a possible D gene (6 bases). The V and J ends lost 2 bases and 6 bases respectively, with 12 bases between them. In germline, CDR1 is SGHDT, CDR2 YYEEEE. The CDR3 contains 14 residues. CDR3 DNA sequence: TGTGCCAGCAGCTTCGCACCACAGGGTCAGCCCCAGCATTTT. Amino acids: CASSFAPQGQPQHF.

The gene calls are TRBV10-2 and TRBJ2-7; maybe TRBD2 (6 bases). The CDR3 has 14 residues. Germline V CDR1 and CDR2: WSHSY, SAAADI. Trimming cost V 6 bases and J 4 bases, with 16 bases left between them. The CDR3 loop is CASSRDSLGYEQYF. CDR3 coding DNA: TGCGCCAGCAGCCGGGACTCCCTTGGTTACGAGCAGTACTTC.

The chain combines TRBV7-9 with TRBJ2-7; D call uncertain. CDR1 is SEHNR and CDR2 is FQNEAQ in the germline V gene (reference sequence). The length of the CDR3 is 15 residues. With 5 bases removed from V and 6 bases from J, the gap between germline ends came to 20 bases. Written as DNA, the CDR3 is TGTGCCAGCAGCCCTCCGGGTAGCTCTGTTCGCGAGCAGTACTTC. It yields the protein CASSPPGSSVREQYF.